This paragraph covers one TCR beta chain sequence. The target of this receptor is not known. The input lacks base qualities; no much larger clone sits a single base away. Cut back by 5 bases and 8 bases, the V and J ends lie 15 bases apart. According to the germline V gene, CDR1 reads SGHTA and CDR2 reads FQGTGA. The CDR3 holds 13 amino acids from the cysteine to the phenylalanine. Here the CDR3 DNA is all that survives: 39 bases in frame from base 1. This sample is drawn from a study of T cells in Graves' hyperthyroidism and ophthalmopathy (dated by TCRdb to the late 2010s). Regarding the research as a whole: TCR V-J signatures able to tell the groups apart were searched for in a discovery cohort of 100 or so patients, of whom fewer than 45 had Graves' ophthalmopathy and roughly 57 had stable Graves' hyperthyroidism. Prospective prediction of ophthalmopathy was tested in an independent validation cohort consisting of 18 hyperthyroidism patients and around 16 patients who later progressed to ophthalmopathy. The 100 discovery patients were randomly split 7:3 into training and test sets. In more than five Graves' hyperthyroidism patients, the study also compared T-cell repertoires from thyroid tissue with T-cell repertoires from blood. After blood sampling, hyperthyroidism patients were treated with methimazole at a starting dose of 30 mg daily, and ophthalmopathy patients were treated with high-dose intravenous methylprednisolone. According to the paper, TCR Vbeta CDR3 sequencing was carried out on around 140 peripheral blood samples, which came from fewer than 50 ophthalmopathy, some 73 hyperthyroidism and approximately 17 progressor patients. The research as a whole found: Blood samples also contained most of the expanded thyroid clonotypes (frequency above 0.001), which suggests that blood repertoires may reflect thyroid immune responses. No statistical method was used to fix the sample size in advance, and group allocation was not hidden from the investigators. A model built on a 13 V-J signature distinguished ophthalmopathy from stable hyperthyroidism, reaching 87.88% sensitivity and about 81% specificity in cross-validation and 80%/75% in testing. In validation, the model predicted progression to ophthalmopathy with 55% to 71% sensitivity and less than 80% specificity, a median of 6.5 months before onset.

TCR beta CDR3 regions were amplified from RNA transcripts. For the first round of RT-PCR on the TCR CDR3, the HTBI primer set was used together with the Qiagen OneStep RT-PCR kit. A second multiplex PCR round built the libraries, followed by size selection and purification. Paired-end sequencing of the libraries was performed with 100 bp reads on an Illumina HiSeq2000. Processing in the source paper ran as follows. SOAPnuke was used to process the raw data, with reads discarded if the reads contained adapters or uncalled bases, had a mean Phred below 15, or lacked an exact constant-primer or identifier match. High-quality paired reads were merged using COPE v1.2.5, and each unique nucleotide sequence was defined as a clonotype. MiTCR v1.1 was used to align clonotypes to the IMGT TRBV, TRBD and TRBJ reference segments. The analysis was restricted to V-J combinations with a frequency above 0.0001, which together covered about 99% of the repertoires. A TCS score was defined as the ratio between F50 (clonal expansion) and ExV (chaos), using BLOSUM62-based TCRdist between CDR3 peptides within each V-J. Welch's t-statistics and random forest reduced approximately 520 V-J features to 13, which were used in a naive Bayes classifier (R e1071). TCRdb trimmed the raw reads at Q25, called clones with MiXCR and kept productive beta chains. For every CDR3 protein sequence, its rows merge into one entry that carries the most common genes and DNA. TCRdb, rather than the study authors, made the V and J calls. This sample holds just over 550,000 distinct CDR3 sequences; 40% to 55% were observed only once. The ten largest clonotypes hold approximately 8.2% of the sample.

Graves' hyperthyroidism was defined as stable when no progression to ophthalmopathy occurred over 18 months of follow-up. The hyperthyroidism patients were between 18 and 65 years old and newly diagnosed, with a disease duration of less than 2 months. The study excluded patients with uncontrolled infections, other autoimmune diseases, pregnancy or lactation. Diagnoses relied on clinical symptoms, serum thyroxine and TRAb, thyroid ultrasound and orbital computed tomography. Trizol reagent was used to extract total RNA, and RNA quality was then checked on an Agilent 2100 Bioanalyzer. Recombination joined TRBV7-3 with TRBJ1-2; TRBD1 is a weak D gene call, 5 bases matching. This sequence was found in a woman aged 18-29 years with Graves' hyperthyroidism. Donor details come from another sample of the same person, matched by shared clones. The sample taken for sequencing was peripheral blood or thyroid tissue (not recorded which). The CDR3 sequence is CASSPDVRQGYTF. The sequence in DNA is TGTGCCAGCAGCCCGGACGTGCGACAGGGCTACACCTTC.